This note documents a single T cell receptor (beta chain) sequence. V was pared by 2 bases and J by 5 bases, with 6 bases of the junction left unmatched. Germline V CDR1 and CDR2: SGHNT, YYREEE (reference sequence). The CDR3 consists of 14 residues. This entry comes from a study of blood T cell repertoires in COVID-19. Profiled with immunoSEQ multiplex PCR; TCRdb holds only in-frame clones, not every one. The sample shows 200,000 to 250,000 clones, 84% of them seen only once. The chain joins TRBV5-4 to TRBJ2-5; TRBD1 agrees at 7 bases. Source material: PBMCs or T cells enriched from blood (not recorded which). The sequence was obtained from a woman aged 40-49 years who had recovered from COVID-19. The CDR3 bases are TGTGCCAGCAGCTTCCAGGACAGGCGGGAGACCCAGTACTTC. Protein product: CASSFQDRRETQYF.